The clone carrying this TCR beta chain was detected only a few times. Its antigen is still unknown. CDR1 is MNHNS and CDR2 is SASEGT in the germline V gene. Trimming pared 7 bases from V and 9 bases from J, leaving 22 bases between. The CDR3 length is 15 residues. Produced via immunoSEQ multiplex PCR; TCRdb's table is partial and in-frame only. The sample includes 2.3 million or so clones, over 85% seen only once; the top ten take about 0.41%. These data belong to a study of shared clonotypes between healthy human individuals. Broader study findings: Sampling covered nothing but blood. Tissue TCR repertoires likely differ from those found in blood. Few donors limited the genetic and exposure-history diversity represented. Some naive CD4 clonotypes, 4% to 6%, turned up in common across several donors.

This receptor was taken from a man aged 18 to 29 in good health. Some clones in this sample may be carry-over from other donors' samples. The sample comprised naive CD4+ T cells from PBMCs. Noted subset: CD45RA+ positively selected. This rearrangement joins TRBV6-1 to TRBJ1-5; tentatively, D is TRBD1 (5 bases). The DNA for the CDR3 is TGTGCCAGCACCGAAGGACACCCTCGTGGTCGGCCCCAGCATTTT. Its translation: CASTEGHPRGRPQHF.